This T cell receptor (beta chain) was identified during a study of T-cell memory formation after mild COVID-19. Across the whole study: Largely donor-specific TCR clusters were found. Regarding the study as a whole: Balance between CD4 and CD8 was seen in clones contracting day 15 to 85, and a CD4+ lean was seen in later expanders. Some responding clones appeared in pre-infection memory, suggesting cross-reactive memory joined.

Using constant-segment primers, 5'RACE produced TCR alpha and TCR beta cDNA libraries carrying sample barcodes and UMIs. TCRdb reprocessed the 5' RACE reads via MiXCR and lists one record per CDR3 protein. Seen here are approximately 250,000 distinct CDR3 sequences, around 17% observed once, and the top ten hold approximately 20%. This clonotype has only a few counts. Antigen unknown. Germline V gives CDR1 SGHTA, CDR2 FQGTGA. V lost 4 bases, J lost 1 base, and 10 bases lay in between. CDR3 size: 14 residues. This chain joins TRBV7-3 and TRBJ1-1; tentative D call: TRBD1 (6 bases). This sequence originates from a man younger than 35 who had mild COVID-19 (a few samples of this study predate the infection). Cell type and time point are not known. The sample consisted of PBMCs or a T cell subset sorted from them (not recorded which). In nucleotides, the CDR3 is TGTGCCAGCAGCTCCGGACAGAAGAACACTGAAGCTTTCTTT. This codes for CASSSGQKNTEAFF.